The clone carrying this T cell receptor (beta chain) was counted at least ten times. Antigen specificity is unknown. The record originates from a study of breast tumors, draining lymph nodes, adjacent tissues. Breast cancer patients provided tissue from their axillary draining lymph nodes. Study-wide findings and caveats: Luminal-like breast cancer showed significantly greater tumor-nontumor repertoire similarity than basal-like breast cancer did. Findings are consistent with lymph node origin and intratumoral expansion of most tumor T cells. Compared with lymph nodes, tumors were less diverse; compared with nontumor tissue, more. Tumor T cell lymph node origin was a supported hypothesis, not proven.

TCRdb reprocessed the multiplex PCR reads with MiXCR, giving one entry per CDR3 protein. This table has 75,000 to 100,000 distinct CDR3 sequences, approximately 19% appearing once. V dropped 3 bases and J dropped 4 bases, with 15 bases sitting between them. The CDR3 extends over 15 amino acids. Looked up from germline, CDR1 is SGHVS and CDR2 is FQNEAQ. The rearrangement uses TRBV7-8 and TRBJ2-5; D might be TRBD2 (5 bases). Sequencing used axillary lymph node tissue. The receptor's source is a female donor with breast cancer. Some clones in this sample may be carry-over from other donors' samples. The chain's CDR3 is CASSFTLDPRETQYF. The CDR3 bases are TGTGCCAGCAGCTTCACACTAGATCCTCGAGAGACCCAGTACTTC.